This TCR beta chain was obtained from a study of blood T cell repertoires in COVID-19. Study information: Samples of COVID-19 (acute and convalescent) were obtained from the United States, Italy and Spain. PBMCs, B-cell-depleted T cells, or T cells were the source of the cDNA or gDNA that made up the material.

The CDR3 extends over 15 amino acids. The ends were cut back, 0 bases at V and 4 bases at J, with 12 bases in the middle. The germline V gene has CDR1 SGHTA and CDR2 FQGNSA. In the study's own analysis: Estimation of nucleated cell counts relied on the amplification of reference gene primers. Libraries were prepared by immunoSEQ multiplex PCR; TCRdb keeps only in-frame clonotypes and omits some of them. V, J and clone size are those of that table, while D and trimming were read from the DNA. The table shows about 200,000 clones, with about 87% occurring only once. V usage is TRBV7-2 and J usage is TRBJ1-1; D not resolved. The sample consisted of peripheral blood. The TCR originated in a man aged 55 to 70 with acute or convalescent COVID-19. The CDR3 spells CASSLARGRGTEAFF. In DNA form, the CDR3 reads TGTGCCAGCAGCTTAGCGCGGGGAAGAGGCACTGAAGCTTTCTTT.